The sequence of this T cell receptor beta chain was determined in a study of cytomegalovirus exposure and HLA in healthy donors. Study outcomes and limitations: The analysis excluded some indistinguishable V segments, including TRBV6-2 and TRBV6-3. HLA restriction was apparent for most CMV-associated TCR beta chains in a later analysis. Versus the approximately 700-donor mean, an Asian-associated ancestry cluster reportedly showed fewer N-insertions in a later analysis.

A note on this clone: What it binds is unknown.

The CDR3 runs to 13 residues. With 5 bases clipped from V and 4 bases from J, the junction kept 4 bases outside the gene matches. Germline CDR1 reads LNHDA; CDR2 reads SQIVND (reference sequence). Amplification used 60 Vbeta primers and 13 Jbeta primers. The data were produced by immunoSEQ multiplex PCR, yet TCRdb's version contains in-frame clones alone and is incomplete. The repertoire holds under 200,000 clones, 70% to 80% seen once, with over 1.3% in the top ten. This TCR was recovered from a man between 60 and 75 years old in good health and CMV-seronegative. Source material: PBMCs. The chain employs TRBV19 and TRBJ1-1, with 7 bases identical to TRBD1. The CDR3 spells CASSFAGGTEAFF. CDR3 in DNA: TGTGCCAGTAGTTTTGCAGGGGGCACTGAAGCTTTCTTT. The full variable domain, completed using reference TRBV19 and TRBJ1-1, is DGGITQSPKYLFRKEGQNVTLSCEQNLNHDAMYWYRQDPGQGLRLIYYSQIVNDFQKGDIAEGYSVSREKKESFPLTVTSAQKNPTAFYLCASSFAGGTEAFFGQGTRLTVV.